This T cell receptor beta chain was recovered during a study of cytomegalovirus exposure and HLA in healthy donors (dated by TCRdb to about 2017). Regarding the research as a whole: An earlier analysis of several hundred of the donors reported approximately 260 Gb of sequence data and approximately 120 million unique TCR beta sequences obtained from 180 million or so T cells. About 300 gigabases of sequencing data and 78 million or so unique TCR sequences were included in an early release covering over 600 HLA-typed donors. The genetic ancestry cluster associated with self-reported Caucasian donors included 65% to 90% of the roughly 400 genotyped donors. The study was designed to test whether signatures of past pathogen exposure could be identified by cataloging public T cell receptors. Using immunosequencing, the study profiled T cell repertoires from roughly 650 subjects and related those repertoires to cytomegalovirus serostatus. Along with the roughly 670-subject first cohort, a separate validation cohort of over a hundred different subjects was used. High-throughput TCR immunosequencing, statistical association of individual TCRs with disease status, and machine learning were combined to predict cytomegalovirus infection status. To study patterns of TCR occurrence, a later analysis re-analyzed previously published TCR beta repertoires from 666 donors and added high-resolution HLA genotyping. The later analysis used no new phenotypic data to find candidate immune exposures, relying instead on TCR beta sequences and their occurrence across donors. An earlier analysis of some 500 of the donors applied high-throughput TCR beta sequencing to assess whether each TCR beta V gene segment acted as functional or pseudogenic. Alongside the repertoire data, information on donor age, sex, ethnicity and CMV serostatus was compiled. Genome-wide SNP genotypes for about 65% of the 666 donors were used in a later genetic analysis, which treated that subset as a discovery cohort. Every discovery cohort repertoire had been produced on one sequencing platform. Both class I and class II loci were covered by HLA typing, at four-digit resolution. The number of donors typed differed by locus, with about 629-640 for A, B, C, DRB1 and DQB1, around 520 for DQA1, over 600 for DPA1, and under 490 for DPB1. About 5 DR-DQ haplotypes were handled as single units for association and clustering, since linkage in the cohort was strong. Among 300 to 500 genotyped donors of the cohort, an average of approximately 200,000 unique TCR beta nucleotide sequences was sequenced per donor, of which approximately 19% were non-productive. The investigation overall reported the following: Only TCR beta chains were sequenced in this cohort, and the absence of alpha or paired-chain data limited detectable features. Presence/absence analyses assumed roughly uniform sequencing depth across donors, an assumption that may not hold. When HLA alleles, especially DR and DQ, strongly co-occurred, attributing TCR associations to individual alleles was difficult. The classifier was reported to diagnose cytomegalovirus status with high specificity and sensitivity in both the original and validation cohorts. While some public TCRs were present in many individuals, most TCR sequences turned up only very rarely across donors. Because HLA typing was unavailable for some donors at each locus, only the typed subset was used in association tests. In vitro tests confirmed that a few of the cytomegalovirus-associated TCR beta chains recognize cytomegalovirus antigens. In a later analysis, HLA-associated TCR beta chains were found to be more clonally expanded and to have lower generation probabilities than equally common non-associated chains. In a later genetic analysis, a missense DCLRE1C variant was associated with V-gene and J-gene trimming of TCR beta chains, and the association was replicated in an independent cohort. The authors suggested that the approach could potentially be generalized to other disease states and immunological phenotypes. Because counts were too low, 15 or so rarely observed V segments, including chromosome 9 orphons, were excluded from the earlier analysis of 587 of the donors. CMV serostatus was the only immune exposure information available for the cohort. Broadly in line with IMGT annotations, most TCR beta V segments showed up in productive rearrangements about 87% or about 30% of the time in an earlier analysis of 587 of the donors. A further reported finding was that TCR beta sequences accurately predicted the HLA-A and HLA-B alleles for most subjects in the first cohort. A later genetic analysis reported fewer N-insertions in productive TCRs among donors in an Asian-associated ancestry cluster than the roughly 620-donor mean. A later analysis found that TCR association rates varied across HLA loci, with DRB1 alleles showing the most associated TCRs and HLA-C alleles the fewest. Correlated functional status among segregating V segments might reflect linkage disequilibrium, but an unknown experimental factor could not be ruled out. A cluster of highly shared sequence variants was judged likely to be a technical artifact of the sequencing pipeline. According to a later analysis, parvovirus B19, influenza, CMV and Epstein-Barr virus appeared linked to several top co-occurrence clusters. The 87-base-pair reads could not distinguish some IMGT-functional V segments, including TRBV6-2 and TRBV6-3, so those segments were excluded. The study listed 150 to 200 TCR beta chains as associated with cytomegalovirus. Most CMV-associated TCR beta chains appeared to be HLA-restricted in a later analysis, and the HLA associations seemed to be driven largely by CMV exposure. Specific HLA alleles were associated with 18,000 or so TCR beta sequences at a false discovery rate of 0.05 in a later analysis.

V ends up 3 bases short and J 3 bases short, with an unmatched junction base count of 5. The germline V gene encodes CDR1 MDHEN and CDR2 SYDVKM. Spanning cysteine to phenylalanine, the CDR3 consists of 16 amino acids. CDR3 DNA only is kept here, 48 bases in frame from base 1. Library creation used the immunoSEQ multiplex PCR assay. For the multiplex PCR, a mixture combining 60 forward primers for TCR Vbeta segments and 13 reverse primers for TCR Jbeta segments was used. The CDR3 region of rearranged TCR beta genes was amplified from genomic DNA by a multiplex PCR assay. The amplified TCR beta libraries were sequenced on the Illumina HiSeq System as 87-base-pair reads. From the authors' description of their analysis: A later analysis counted 75 million to 100 million unique TCR beta chains across the 670 or so repertoires, and some 11 million of these chains were shared by at least two donors. Raw reads were error-corrected and collapsed into unique sequences with a nearest-neighbor algorithm that merged closely related sequences to remove PCR and sequencing errors. V, D and J gene segments were assigned by aligning CDR3 sequences to IMGT reference sequences. For a sequence to be retained, a match of at least six nucleotides was required to both a V gene segment and a J gene segment. Rearrangements were classified as productive when the CDR3 lacked stop codons and remained in frame with V and J, and all other rearrangements were classified as non-productive. CDR3 was defined by IMGT convention, running from the second conserved V-encoded cysteine to the conserved J-encoded phenylalanine. In an earlier analysis of around 540 of the donors, sequences lacking an unambiguous match to a single V gene segment were excluded. An earlier analysis of roughly 590 of the donors called V segments functional above 56.7% productive rearrangements and segregating when the between-donor standard deviation exceeded 5%. A statistical classification framework was developed to diagnose cytomegalovirus status using the catalog of TCR beta chain sequences. In a later analysis, V and J genes were assigned by comparing TCR nucleotide sequences against IMGT/GENE-DB human TR gene sequences. In a later analysis, CDR3 sequences and most-parsimonious VDJ recombination scenarios were assigned using the TCRdist pipeline. In a later analysis, each TCR beta chain was defined by its CDR3 amino acid sequence together with its V-gene family, and reads lacking a unique V-gene family were excluded. To address suspected cross-contamination and a sequencing artifact, a later analysis removed several hundred highly shared, low-generation-probability nucleotide sequences. In a later analysis, a clonal expansion index for each public chain was calculated from normalized within-repertoire ranks of inferred template counts. Generation probabilities in a later analysis came from a VDJ recombination model fitted to out-of-frame rearrangements, and those results were checked against IGoR. A later analysis scored TCR-TCR, TCR-HLA and TCR-CMV co-occurrence with hypergeometric tests, applying a repertoire-size bias correction to TCR pairs. In a later analysis, false discovery rates were estimated by permuting HLA or CMV assignments 20 times. A later analysis grouped co-occurring TCRs with DBSCAN, adding TCRdist sequence similarity when clustering within HLA-allele-positive subsets. Repertoires with fewer than 30,000 or more than 120,000 public chains were left out of co-occurrence clustering, as were five repertoires with anomalous nucleotide sharing. TCRdb stores this immuneACCESS table with in-frame sequences only. Part of the clones is absent; in the studies checked, under half of the shortfall reflects unresolved V genes, and no reason is known for the rest. V and J calls and clone size follow that table, whereas D and trimming were derived from the DNA. The sample table records around 160,000 clones. The ten most abundant clones make up roughly 1.6% of the sample.

Note on this clone: Its antigen target is currently unknown.

The cohort comprised under 700 healthy bone marrow donors. At the time of sampling, all cohort members were nominally healthy, though unrecorded immune exposures were likely present. The donor was CMV seronegative and belonged to the group of several hundred seronegative cohort members. Each donor provided a peripheral blood sample, and peripheral blood mononuclear cells were used for TCR beta sequencing. Genomic DNA extraction from the blood cell samples was performed with the Qiagen DNeasy Blood Extraction Kit. This clonotype was sampled from a woman between 50 and 59 years old in good health and CMV-seronegative. The sequence joins TRBV28 to TRBJ2-3; the junction holds 11 bases that match TRBD1. The sample taken for sequencing was PBMCs. The CDR3 amino acid sequence is: CASSFADRGRTDTQYF. The nucleotide sequence is given as TGTGCCAGCAGTTTTGCGGACAGGGGGCGGACAGATACGCAGTATTTT.